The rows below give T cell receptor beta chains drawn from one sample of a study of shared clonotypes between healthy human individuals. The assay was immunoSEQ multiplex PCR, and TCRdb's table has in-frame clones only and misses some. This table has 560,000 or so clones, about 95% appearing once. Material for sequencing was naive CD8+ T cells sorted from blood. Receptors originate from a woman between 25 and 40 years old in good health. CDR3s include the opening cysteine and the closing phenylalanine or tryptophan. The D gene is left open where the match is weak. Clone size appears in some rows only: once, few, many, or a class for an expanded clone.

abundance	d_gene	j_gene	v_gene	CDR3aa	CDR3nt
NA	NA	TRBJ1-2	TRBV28	CASRSEANYGYTF	TGTGCCAGCAGAAGCGAAGCTAACTATGGCTACACCTTC
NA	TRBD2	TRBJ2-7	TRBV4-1	CASSQRPAGGPNYEQYF	TGCGCCAGCAGCCAACGGCCAGCGGGAGGCCCCAACTACGAGCAGTACTTC
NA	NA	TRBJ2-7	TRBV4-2	CASSQDNGISYEQYF	TGTGCCAGCAGCCAAGATAACGGGATCTCCTACGAGCAGTACTTC
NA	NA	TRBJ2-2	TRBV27	CATSGNTGELFF	TGTGCCACCTCAGGAAACACCGGGGAGCTGTTTTTT
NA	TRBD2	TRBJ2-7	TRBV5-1	CASSSGLGAYEQYF	TGCGCCAGCAGCTCCGGACTAGGGGCCTACGAGCAGTACTTC
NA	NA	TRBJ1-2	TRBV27	CASSLQADQFLYGYTF	TGTGCCAGCAGTTTACAGGCAGATCAGTTCCTCTATGGCTACACCTTC
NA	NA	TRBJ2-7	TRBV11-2	CASSQTDFYEQYF	TGTGCCAGCAGCCAAACAGACTTCTACGAGCAGTACTTC
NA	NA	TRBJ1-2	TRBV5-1	CASSPGGYGYTF	TGCGCCAGCAGCCCGGGGGGCTATGGCTACACCTTC
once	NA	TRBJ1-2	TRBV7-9	CASSPAGALLINYGYTF	TGTGCCAGCAGCCCTGCGGGTGCTCTCCTCATTAACTATGGCTACACCTTC
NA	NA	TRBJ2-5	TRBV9	CASSARFRETQYF	TGTGCCAGCAGCGCCCGCTTCCGCGAGACCCAGTACTTC
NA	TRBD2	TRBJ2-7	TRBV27	CASSSLAGGYEQYF	TGTGCCAGCAGTTCTCTAGCGGGAGGTTACGAGCAGTACTTC
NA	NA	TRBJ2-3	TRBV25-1	CATSVDTQYF	TGTGCCACCTCAGTAGATACGCAGTATTTT
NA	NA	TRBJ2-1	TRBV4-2	CASSQGQDIDEQFF	TGTGCCAGCAGCCAAGGACAGGATATCGATGAGCAGTTCTTC
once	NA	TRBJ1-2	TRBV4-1	CASSQVVRKDSHGYTF	TGCGCCAGCAGCCAAGTGGTGCGGAAGGACAGTCATGGCTACACCTTC
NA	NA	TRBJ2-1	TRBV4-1	CASSQDSYNEQFF	TGCGCCAGCAGCCAGGACTCCTACAATGAGCAGTTCTTC
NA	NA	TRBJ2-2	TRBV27	CASSSAGTLELFF	TGTGCCAGCAGCAGCGCAGGGACATTGGAGCTGTTTTTT
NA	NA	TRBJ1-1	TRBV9	CASSVFGSATTEAFF	TGTGCCAGCAGCGTATTTGGGTCGGCCACCACTGAAGCTTTCTTT
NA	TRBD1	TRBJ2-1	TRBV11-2	CASSKEGQVIYNEQFF	TGTGCCAGCAGTAAGGAGGGACAGGTGATCTACAATGAGCAGTTCTTC
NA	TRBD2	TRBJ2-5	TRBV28	CASSLTSEYQETQYF	TGTGCCAGCAGTTTGACTAGCGAATACCAAGAGACCCAGTACTTC
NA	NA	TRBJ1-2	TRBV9	CASSVEEFYGYTF	TGTGCCAGCAGCGTAGAGGAGTTTTATGGCTACACCTTC
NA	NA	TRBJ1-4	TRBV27	CASSFTGTNEKLFF	TGTGCCAGCAGTTTTACCGGGACTAATGAAAAACTGTTTTTT
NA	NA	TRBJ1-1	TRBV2	CASSPYTEAFF	TGTGCCAGCAGTCCATACACTGAAGCTTTCTTT
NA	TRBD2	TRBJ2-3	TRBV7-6	CASSRLAPSTDTQYF	TGTGCCAGCAGCCGACTAGCGCCCAGCACAGATACGCAGTATTTT
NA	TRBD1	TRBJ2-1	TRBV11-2	CASSVGQGAPHEQFF	TGTGCCAGCAGCGTCGGACAGGGGGCGCCGCATGAGCAGTTCTTC